The 16 T cell receptor beta chains reported below all come from one sample, sequenced in a study of T cell responses to AZD1222 COVID-19 vaccine. Data came from immunoSEQ multiplex PCR; TCRdb stores just in-frame clones and leaves some out. Of some 120,000 clones listed, almost 90% are singletons. The input for sequencing was peripheral blood, taken on day 0 of AZD1222 vaccination. Receptors were obtained from an adult in good health.

The chain is built from TRBV3-1 (or the pseudogene TRBV3-2) and TRBJ2-7, with D possibly matching TRBD1 (6 bases). The CDR3 totals 14 residues. The germline CDR1 and CDR2 sequences are LGHDT and YNNKEL (reference sequence). The ends were cut back, 2 bases at V and 5 bases at J, with 13 bases in the middle. The CDR3 region is CASSQKQGRNEQYF. In DNA, the CDR3 is TGTGCCAGCAGCCAAAAACAGGGCAGGAACGAGCAGTACTTC.

The rearrangement joins TRBV20-1 to TRBJ1-4; D remains ambiguous. The V gene's germline CDR1 is DFQATT and CDR2 SNEGSKA (reference sequence). V was shortened by 6 bases and J by 6 bases, with 8 bases between the two germline ends. There are 11 residues in the CDR3. CDR3 sequence: CSARRYEKLFF. The CDR3 nucleotides read TGCAGTGCCAGGCGGTATGAAAAACTGTTTTTT.

The chain carries TRBV7-3 and TRBJ2-2, with D unclear. The germline CDR1 and CDR2 sequences are SGHTA and FQGTGA. The V and J ends lost 5 bases and 4 bases respectively, with 20 bases between them. This CDR3 comprises 17 residues. CDR3 sequence: CASSPPGPKWGTGELFF. CDR3 sequence (DNA): TGTGCCAGCAGCCCCCCGGGCCCAAAATGGGGCACCGGGGAGCTGTTTTTT.

This chain connects TRBV2 to TRBJ2-7; D is perhaps TRBD1 (6 bases). Germline values: CDR1 SNHLY, CDR2 FYNNEI. The V gene lost 8 bases and the J gene lost 3 bases, with 14 bases spanning the gap. The CDR3 extends over 13 amino acids. For the CDR3, the DNA is TGTGCCAGCGGCTTAACAGGGTACTACGAGCAGTACTTC. Translating it yields CASGLTGYYEQYF.

The chain has TRBV14 and TRBJ1-1; the match to TRBD1 covers 9 bases. This CDR3 is built from 18 residues. The junction had 10 bases not matched to a gene; V was cut back by 1 base and J by 1 base. Germline V CDR1 and CDR2: SGHDN, FVKESK. The CDR3 nucleotides are TGTGCCAGCAGCCAAGGATCCCGGGACAGGGTGGGGAACACTGAAGCTTTCTTT. Translated: CASSQGSRDRVGNTEAFF.

This chain uses TRBV5-1 with TRBJ2-1; D call uncertain. The CDR3 runs 13 residues. Germline V lookup: CDR1 SGHRS, CDR2 YFSETQ. Trimming pared 0 bases from V and 9 bases from J, leaving 10 bases between. The CDR3 here is CASSLGVSGEQFF. The CDR3 DNA reads TGCGCCAGCAGCTTGGGGGTTTCGGGTGAGCAGTTCTTC.

The chain has TRBV6-2 or TRBV6-3 and TRBJ2-5; 7 nucleotides match TRBD1. Trimming took 4 bases from V and 5 from J; bases not matched to a gene: 10. The V gene's germline CDR1 is MNHEY and CDR2 SVGEGT. The CDR3 extends over 15 amino acids. CDR3 protein: CASSSSRGLGETQYF. The CDR3 region has the DNA TGTGCCAGCAGTTCAAGCAGGGGGTTAGGGGAGACCCAGTACTTC.

The chain combines TRBV14 with TRBJ1-4; D is undetermined. This CDR3 contains 14 residues. Germline V gene data show CDR1 as SGHDN and CDR2 as FVKESK. The V gene lost 4 bases and the J gene lost 8 bases, with 14 bases spanning the gap. In DNA form, the CDR3 reads TGTGCCAGCAGCCTGCTCCGCCTTAGGGAAAAACTGTTTTTT. It codes for CASSLLRLREKLFF.

The rearrangement links TRBV27 to TRBJ1-6; D is possibly TRBD1 (5 bases). CDR3 length: 17 residues. CDR1 and CDR2 from the germline V gene are MNHEY and SMNVEV (reference sequence). Trimming left V 5 bases short and J 0 bases short, with 14 bases between. The CDR3 DNA reads as TGTGCCAGCAGTATCCCTCCAGGGAGCTCCTATAATTCACCCCTCCACTTT. Its translation is CASSIPPGSSYNSPLHF.

This clone has just one count. This chain joins TRBV19 and TRBJ2-5; D gene unclear. Trimming took 3 bases from V and 4 from J, leaving 3 bases between them. Germline CDR1 reads LNHDA; CDR2 reads SQIVND (reference sequence). The CDR3 is made up of 11 amino acids. In DNA form, the CDR3 reads TGTGCCAGTAGTATCCGAGAGACCCAGTACTTC. Translated: CASSIRETQYF.

CDR3 nucleotides: TGTGCCAGCAGCCCGTCAAGGGACCAAGAAAAACTGTTTTTT. Translation: CASSPSRDQEKLFF. V gene TRBV4-2 combines with J gene TRBJ1-4; D possibly corresponds to TRBD1 (5 bases). Trimming stripped 4 bases from V and 8 bases from J, with 14 bases between. Germline V gene lookup returns CDR1 LGHNA and CDR2 YNFKEQ. The CDR3 sequence is 14 residues long.

The V gene is TRBV5-3, the J gene TRBJ2-7; D gene ambiguous. TRBV5-3 carries the ORF label, with uncertain function. The CDR3 has 15 residues. Trimming cost V 4 bases and J 1 base, with 15 bases left between them. CDR3 amino acids: CARSPKRQRSYEQYF. CDR3 sequence (DNA): TGTGCCAGAAGCCCGAAGAGACAAAGGTCCTACGAGCAGTACTTC.

This rearrangement joins TRBV5-4 to TRBJ2-2, with 10 bases matching TRBD2. The CDR3 extends over 19 amino acids. In germline, CDR1 is SGHNT, CDR2 YYREEE (reference sequence). Germline trimming cut 2 bases from V and 3 bases from J; bases unmatched to any gene: 13. CDR3 bases: TGTGCCAGCAGCTTAGCGTTGAGCGGGAGGGCCCGGGACACCGGGGAGCTGTTTTTT. This translates into CASSLALSGRARDTGELFF.

The gene calls are TRBV14 and TRBJ2-7; 7 positions match TRBD2. The junction had 4 bases not matched to a gene; V was cut back by 4 bases and J by 1 base. CDR3 length: 14 residues. Per germline, CDR1 SGHDN and CDR2 FVKESK. DNA of the CDR3: TGTGCCAGCAGCCGGCGGGGGTTGTCCTACGAGCAGTACTTC. Its translation is CASSRRGLSYEQYF.

The chain combines TRBV7-8 with TRBJ2-3, with 8 positions matching TRBD1. Germline assignment: CDR1 SGHVS and CDR2 FQNEAQ. The CDR3 extends over 15 amino acids. V was clipped by 5 bases and J by 2 bases; unmatched bases: 6. CDR3 DNA: TGTGCCAGCAGCCTAGACAGGGGCCCCACAGATACGCAGTATTTT. This translates into CASSLDRGPTDTQYF.

The chain combines TRBV27 with TRBJ2-1, with unresolved D. Germline V lookup: CDR1 MNHEY, CDR2 SMNVEV (reference sequence). V lost 3 bases to trimming and J lost 4 bases, with 10 bases between them. The CDR3 covers 14 residues. The CDR3 loop is CASSLVSAYNEQFF. CDR3 DNA: TGTGCCAGCAGTTTGGTCTCAGCTTACAATGAGCAGTTCTTC.